This entry features one TCR beta chain sequence. This entry belongs to a study of cytomegalovirus exposure and HLA in healthy donors. The PCR ran on 60 Vbeta and 13 Jbeta primers. Assay: immunoSEQ multiplex PCR; the TCRdb copy retains only in-frame clones and omits some. The profile shows some 200,000 clones, 70% to 80% of them singletons. V trimming: 4 bases; J trimming: 4 bases; junction bases outside the gene matches: 3. Per germline, CDR1 MNHNS and CDR2 SASEGT. The CDR3 length is 14 residues. The chain uses TRBV6-1 and TRBJ2-1, with 8 bases fitting TRBD2. Material: PBMCs. The TCR originated in a woman aged 30 to 39 in good health and CMV-seronegative. In DNA, the CDR3 is TGTGCCAGCAGTGCGGGGGGGCCGTACAATGAGCAGTTCTTC. Protein: CASSAGGPYNEQFF.